This TCR beta chain was sequenced in a study of beta chain features in type 1 diabetes. Expressed TCRB transcripts were sequenced because the isolated RNA had all been reverse transcribed beforehand. This table comes from immunoSEQ multiplex PCR, and its TCRdb copy is limited to in-frame clones, with some not included. The sample yields about 340,000 clones, under 8.5% seen once. Whole-study results and caveats: For patients, the naive, central memory and Treg TCRB repertoires appeared more alike than for healthy donors.

CDR3 length equals 12 residues. Germline CDR1 and CDR2: SQVTM and ANQGSEA. Between the trimmed V and J ends, which lost 5 bases and 9 bases, there was a span of 17 bases. Of note for this clone: As yet, its antigen is unknown.

Sequencing was done on a sample of central memory CD4+ T cells from blood. The chain combines TRBV29-1 with TRBJ2-7, with a possible D match to TRBD2 (5 bases). The clonotype originates from a woman between 18 and 30 years old in good health. CDR3 nucleotides: TGCAGCGTTTTACCGGGCCCCGGGGTGCAGTACTTC. Its protein product is CSVLPGPGVQYF.